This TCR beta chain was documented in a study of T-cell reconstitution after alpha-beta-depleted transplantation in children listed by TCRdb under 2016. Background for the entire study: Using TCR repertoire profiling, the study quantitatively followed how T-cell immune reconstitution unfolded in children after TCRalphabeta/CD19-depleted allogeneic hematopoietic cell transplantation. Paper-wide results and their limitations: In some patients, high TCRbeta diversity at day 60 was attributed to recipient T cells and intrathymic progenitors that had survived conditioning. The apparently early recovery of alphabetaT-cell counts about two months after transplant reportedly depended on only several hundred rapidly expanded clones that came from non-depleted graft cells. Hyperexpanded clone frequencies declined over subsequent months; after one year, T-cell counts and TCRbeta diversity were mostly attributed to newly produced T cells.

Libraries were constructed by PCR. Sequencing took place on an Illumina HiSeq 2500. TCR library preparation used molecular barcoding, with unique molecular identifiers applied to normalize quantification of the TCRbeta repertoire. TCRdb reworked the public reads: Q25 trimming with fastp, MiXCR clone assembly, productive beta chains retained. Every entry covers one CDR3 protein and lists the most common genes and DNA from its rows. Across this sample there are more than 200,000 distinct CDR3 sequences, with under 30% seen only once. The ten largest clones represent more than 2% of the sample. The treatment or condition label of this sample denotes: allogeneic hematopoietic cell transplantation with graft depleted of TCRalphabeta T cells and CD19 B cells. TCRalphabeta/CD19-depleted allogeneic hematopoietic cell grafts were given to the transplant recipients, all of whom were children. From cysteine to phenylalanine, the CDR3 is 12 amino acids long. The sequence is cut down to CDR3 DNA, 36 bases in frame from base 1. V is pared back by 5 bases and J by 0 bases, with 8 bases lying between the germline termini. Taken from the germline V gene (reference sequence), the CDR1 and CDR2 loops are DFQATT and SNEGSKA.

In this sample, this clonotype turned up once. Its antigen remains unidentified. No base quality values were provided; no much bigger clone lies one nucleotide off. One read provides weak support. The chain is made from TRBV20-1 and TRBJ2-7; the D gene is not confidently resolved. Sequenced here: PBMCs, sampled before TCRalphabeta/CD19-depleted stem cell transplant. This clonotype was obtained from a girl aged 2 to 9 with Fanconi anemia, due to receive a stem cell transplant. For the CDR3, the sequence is CSAPFASYEQYF. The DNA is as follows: TGCAGTGCTCCCTTCGCCTCCTACGAGCAGTACTTC.